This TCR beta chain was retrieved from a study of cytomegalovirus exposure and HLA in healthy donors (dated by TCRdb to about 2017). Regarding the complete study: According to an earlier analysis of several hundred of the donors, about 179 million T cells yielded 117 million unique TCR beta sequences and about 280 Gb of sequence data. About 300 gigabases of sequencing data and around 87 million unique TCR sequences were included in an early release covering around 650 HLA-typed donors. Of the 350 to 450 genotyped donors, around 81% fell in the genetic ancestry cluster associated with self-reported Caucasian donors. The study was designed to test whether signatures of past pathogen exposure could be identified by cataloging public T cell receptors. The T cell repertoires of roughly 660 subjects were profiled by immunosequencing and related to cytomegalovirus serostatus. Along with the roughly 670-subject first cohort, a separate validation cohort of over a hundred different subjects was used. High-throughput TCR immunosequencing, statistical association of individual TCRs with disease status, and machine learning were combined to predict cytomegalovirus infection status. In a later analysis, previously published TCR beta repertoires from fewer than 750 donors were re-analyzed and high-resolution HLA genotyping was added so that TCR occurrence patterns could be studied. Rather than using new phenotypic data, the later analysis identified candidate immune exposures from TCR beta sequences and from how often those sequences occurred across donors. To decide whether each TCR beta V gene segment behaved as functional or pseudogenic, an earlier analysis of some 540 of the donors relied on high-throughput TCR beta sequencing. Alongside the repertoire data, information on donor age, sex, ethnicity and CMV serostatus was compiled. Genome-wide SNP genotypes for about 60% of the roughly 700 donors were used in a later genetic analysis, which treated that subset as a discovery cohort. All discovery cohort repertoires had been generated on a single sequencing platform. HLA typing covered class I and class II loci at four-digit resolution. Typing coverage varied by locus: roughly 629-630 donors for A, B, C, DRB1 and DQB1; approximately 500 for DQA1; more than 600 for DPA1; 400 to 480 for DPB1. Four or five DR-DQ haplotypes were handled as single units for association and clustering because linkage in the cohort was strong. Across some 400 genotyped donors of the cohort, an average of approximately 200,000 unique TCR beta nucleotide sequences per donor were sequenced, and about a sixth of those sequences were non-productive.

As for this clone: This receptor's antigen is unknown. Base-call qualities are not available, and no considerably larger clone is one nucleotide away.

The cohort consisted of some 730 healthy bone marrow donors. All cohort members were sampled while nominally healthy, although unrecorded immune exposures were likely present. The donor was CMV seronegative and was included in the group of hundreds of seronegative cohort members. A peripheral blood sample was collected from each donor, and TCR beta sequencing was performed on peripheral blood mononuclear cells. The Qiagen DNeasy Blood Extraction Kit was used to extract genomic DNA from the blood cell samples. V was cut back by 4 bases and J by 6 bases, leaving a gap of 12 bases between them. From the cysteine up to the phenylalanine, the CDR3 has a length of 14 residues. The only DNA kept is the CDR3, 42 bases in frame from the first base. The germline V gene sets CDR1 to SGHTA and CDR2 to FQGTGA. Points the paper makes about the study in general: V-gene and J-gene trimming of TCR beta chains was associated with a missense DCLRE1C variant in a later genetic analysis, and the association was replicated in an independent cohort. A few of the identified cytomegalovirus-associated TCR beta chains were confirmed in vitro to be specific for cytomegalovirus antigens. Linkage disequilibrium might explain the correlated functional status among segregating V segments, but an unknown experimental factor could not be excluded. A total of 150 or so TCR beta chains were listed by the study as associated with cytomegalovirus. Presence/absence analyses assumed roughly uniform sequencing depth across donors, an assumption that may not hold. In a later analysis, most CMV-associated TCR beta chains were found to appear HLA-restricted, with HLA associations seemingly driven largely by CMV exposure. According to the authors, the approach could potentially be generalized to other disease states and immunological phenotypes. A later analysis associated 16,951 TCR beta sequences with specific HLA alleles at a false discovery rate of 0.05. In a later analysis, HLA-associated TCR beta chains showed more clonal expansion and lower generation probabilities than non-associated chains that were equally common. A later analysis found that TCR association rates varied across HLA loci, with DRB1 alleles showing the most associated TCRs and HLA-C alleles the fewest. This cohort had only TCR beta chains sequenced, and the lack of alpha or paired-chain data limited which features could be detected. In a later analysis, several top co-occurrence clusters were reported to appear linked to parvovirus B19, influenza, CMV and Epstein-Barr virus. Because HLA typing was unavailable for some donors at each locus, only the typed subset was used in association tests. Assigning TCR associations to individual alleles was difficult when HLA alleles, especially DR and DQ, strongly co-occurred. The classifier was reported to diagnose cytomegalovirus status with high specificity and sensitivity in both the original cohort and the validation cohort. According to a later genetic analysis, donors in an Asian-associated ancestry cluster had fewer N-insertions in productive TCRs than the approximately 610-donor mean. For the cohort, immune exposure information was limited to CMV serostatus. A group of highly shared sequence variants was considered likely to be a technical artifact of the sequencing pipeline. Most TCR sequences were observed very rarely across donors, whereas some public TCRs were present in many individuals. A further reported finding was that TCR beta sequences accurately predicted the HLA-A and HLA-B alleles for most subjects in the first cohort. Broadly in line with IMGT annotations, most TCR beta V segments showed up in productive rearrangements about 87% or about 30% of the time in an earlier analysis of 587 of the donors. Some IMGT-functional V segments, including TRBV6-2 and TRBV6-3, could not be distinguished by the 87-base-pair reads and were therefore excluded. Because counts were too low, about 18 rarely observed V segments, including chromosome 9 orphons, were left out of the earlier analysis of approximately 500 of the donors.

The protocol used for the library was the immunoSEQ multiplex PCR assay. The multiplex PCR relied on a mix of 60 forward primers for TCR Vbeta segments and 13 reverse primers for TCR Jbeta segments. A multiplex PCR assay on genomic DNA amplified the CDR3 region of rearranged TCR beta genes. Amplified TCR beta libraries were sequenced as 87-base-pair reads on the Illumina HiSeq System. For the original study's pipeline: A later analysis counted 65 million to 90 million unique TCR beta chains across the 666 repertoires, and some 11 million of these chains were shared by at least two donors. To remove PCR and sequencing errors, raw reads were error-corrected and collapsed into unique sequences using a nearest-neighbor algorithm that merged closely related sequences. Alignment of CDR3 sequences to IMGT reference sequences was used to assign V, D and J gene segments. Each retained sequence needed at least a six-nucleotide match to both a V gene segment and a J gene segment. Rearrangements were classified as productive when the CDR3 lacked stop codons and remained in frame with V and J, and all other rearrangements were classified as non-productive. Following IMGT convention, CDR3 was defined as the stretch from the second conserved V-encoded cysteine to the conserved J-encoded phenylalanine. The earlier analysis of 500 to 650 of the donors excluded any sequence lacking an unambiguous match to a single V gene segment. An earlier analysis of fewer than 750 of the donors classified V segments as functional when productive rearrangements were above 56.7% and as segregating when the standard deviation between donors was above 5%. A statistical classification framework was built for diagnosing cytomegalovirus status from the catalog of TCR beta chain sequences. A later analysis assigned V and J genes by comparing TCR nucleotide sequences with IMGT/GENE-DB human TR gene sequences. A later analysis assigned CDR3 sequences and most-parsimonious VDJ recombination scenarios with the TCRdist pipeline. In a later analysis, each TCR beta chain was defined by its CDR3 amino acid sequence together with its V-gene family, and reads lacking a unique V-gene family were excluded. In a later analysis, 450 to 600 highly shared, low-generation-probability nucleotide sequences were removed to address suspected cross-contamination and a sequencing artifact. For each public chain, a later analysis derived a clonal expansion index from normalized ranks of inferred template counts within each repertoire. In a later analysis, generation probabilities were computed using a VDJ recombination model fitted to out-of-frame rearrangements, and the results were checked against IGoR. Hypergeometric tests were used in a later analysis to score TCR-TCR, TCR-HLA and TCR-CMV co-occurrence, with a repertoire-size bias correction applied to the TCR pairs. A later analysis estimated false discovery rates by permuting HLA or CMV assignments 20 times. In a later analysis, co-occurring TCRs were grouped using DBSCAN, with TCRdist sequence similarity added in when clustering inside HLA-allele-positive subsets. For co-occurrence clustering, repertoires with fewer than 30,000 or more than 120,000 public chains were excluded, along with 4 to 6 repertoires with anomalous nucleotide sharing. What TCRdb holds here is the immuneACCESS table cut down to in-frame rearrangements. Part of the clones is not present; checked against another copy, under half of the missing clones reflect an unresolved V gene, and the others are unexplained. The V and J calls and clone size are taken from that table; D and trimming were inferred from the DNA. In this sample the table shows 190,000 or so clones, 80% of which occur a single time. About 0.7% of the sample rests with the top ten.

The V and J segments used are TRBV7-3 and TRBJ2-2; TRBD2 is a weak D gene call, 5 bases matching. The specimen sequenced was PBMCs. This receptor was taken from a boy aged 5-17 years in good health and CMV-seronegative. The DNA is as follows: TGTGCCAGCAGCTCCAACTCCGGGGCCGGGGAGCTGTTTTTT. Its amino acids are CASSSNSGAGELFF. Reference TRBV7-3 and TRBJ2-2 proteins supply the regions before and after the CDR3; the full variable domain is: GAGVSQTPSNKVTEKGKYVELRCDPISGHTALYWYRQSLGQGPEFLIYFQGTGAADDSGLPNDRFFAVRPEGSVSTLKIQRTERGDSAVYLCASSSNSGAGELFFGEGSRLTVL.